This TCR beta chain was captured by sequencing in a study of regulatory T cells in long-lasting Graves disease. Libraries of TCR beta came from iRepertoire HTBI primers plus Arm-PCR of CDR3 regions. TCRdb reanalysed the multiplex PCR reads using MiXCR and keeps one entry per CDR3 protein. The data show over 450,000 distinct CDR3 sequences, roughly 21% seen once. The time point here: persistent/refractory GD, antithyroid drugs over 5 years with positive TRAb. From RNA extracted from PBMCs, the TCR library was made. The CDR3 consists of 16 residues. Germline V gene data show CDR1 as MNHEY and CDR2 as SVGAGI. V lost 2 bases and J 2 bases, leaving 13 bases between the germline ends.

Sequencing used peripheral blood mononuclear cells (PBMCs), obtained when the disease was refractory, from a patient treated with antithyroid drugs. V gene TRBV6-5 combines with J gene TRBJ2-1, with D possibly matching TRBD2 (6 bases). This TCR derives from a female donor with Graves disease. The CDR3 here is CASSYGGSGTYNEQFF. CDR3 DNA sequence: TGTGCCAGCAGTTACGGTGGTAGCGGTACCTACAATGAGCAGTTCTTC.